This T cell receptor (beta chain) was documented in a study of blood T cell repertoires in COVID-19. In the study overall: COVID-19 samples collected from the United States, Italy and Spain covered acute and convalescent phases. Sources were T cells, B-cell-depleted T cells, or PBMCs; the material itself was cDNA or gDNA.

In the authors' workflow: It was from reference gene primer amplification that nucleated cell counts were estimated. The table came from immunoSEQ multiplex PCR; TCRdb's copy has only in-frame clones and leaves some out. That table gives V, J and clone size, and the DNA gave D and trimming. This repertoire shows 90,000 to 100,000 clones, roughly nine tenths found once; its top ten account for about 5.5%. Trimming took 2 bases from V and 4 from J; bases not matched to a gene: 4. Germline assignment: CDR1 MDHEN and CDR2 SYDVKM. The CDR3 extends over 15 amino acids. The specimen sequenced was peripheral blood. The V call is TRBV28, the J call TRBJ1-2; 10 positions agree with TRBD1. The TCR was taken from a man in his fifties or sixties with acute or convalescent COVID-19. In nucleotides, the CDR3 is TGTGCCAGCAGTTTAGGGACAGGGGTCGGCTATGGCTACACCTTC. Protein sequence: CASSLGTGVGYGYTF.